The rows below give T cell receptor beta chains drawn from one sample of a study of blood T cell repertoires in COVID-19. Clones were read by immunoSEQ multiplex PCR, and TCRdb kept only the in-frame ones, dropping some. Of 200,000 to 300,000 clones in the sample, roughly 86% were seen once. The sample taken for sequencing was PBMCs or T cells enriched from blood (not recorded which). All receptors come from a woman aged 40 to 50 with acute COVID-19. CDR3s include the opening cysteine and the closing phenylalanine or tryptophan. The D gene is left open where the match is weak. Size tells how often a clone was seen (once, few, many) or the class of an expanded clone, and some rows leave it out.

clone_size | j_call | d_call | v_call | cdr3_nt | cdr3_aa
- | TRBJ1-6 | TRBD1 | TRBV2 | TGTGCCAGCAGTGAACAGGGGGGCGGTTCACCCCTCCACTTT | CASSEQGGGSPLHF
- | TRBJ1-4 | TRBD1 | TRBV11-3 | TGTGCCAGCAGCTGGGACAGTAATGAAAAACTGTTTTTT | CASSWDSNEKLFF
- | TRBJ1-2 | - | TRBV30 | TGTGCCGCCGACACCCGAAGCGGCTACACCTTC | CAADTRSGYTF
- | TRBJ2-1 | - | TRBV30 | TGTGCCTGGACGGGGATCCCTCACTCCTACAATGAGCAGTTCTTC | CAWTGIPHSYNEQFF
- | TRBJ1-5 | - | TRBV27 | TGTGCCAGCAGTTATGGTGGGGGGGGTAATCAGCCCCAGCATTTT | CASSYGGGGNQPQHF
- | TRBJ1-1 | - | TRBV19 | TGTGCCAGTAGTATCCGGAGGACTGAAGCTTTCTTT | CASSIRRTEAFF
- | TRBJ2-1 | TRBD1 | TRBV18 | TGTGCCAGCTCACTACGACAGGGGACACAGGGCTACAATGAGCAGTTCTTC | CASSLRQGTQGYNEQFF
- | TRBJ2-2 | TRBD2 | TRBV6-6 | TGTGCCAGCAGTTCATATCTAGCGGGGAACACCGGGGAGCTGTTTTTT | CASSSYLAGNTGELFF
- | TRBJ2-3 | - | TRBV15 | TGTGCCACCAGCAGAGCAGGGCGTACTAGCACAGATACGCAGTATTTT | CATSRAGRTSTDTQYF
- | TRBJ1-5 | - | TRBV30 | TGTGCCTGGAGTCCCGGTCGGGATCAGCCCCAGCATTTT | CAWSPGRDQPQHF
- | TRBJ1-2 | TRBD1 | TRBV11-2 | TGTGCCAGCAGCCAGGGACAGGGGGTAAACTATGGCTACACCTTC | CASSQGQGVNYGYTF
- | TRBJ2-1 | TRBD2 | TRBV11-1 | TGTGCCAGCAGCTTAGTTCGGGGGGATGAGCAGTTCTTC | CASSLVRGDEQFF
- | TRBJ2-5 | - | TRBV6-2/TRBV6-3 | TGTGCCAGCAGTTACTCACCCAGAGAGACCCAGTACTTC | CASSYSPRETQYF
- | TRBJ1-4 | TRBD1 | TRBV19 | TGTGCCAGTAGGCCCCACAGGGGAACTAATGAAAAACTGTTTTTT | CASRPHRGTNEKLFF
once | TRBJ1-2 | TRBD1 | TRBV29-1 | TGCAGCGCCCTGGACAGGGGTGACTATGGCTACACCTTC | CSALDRGDYGYTF
few | TRBJ2-3 | - | TRBV21-1 | TGTGCCAGCAAGCTGCATCGAGTAGCTAGCACAGATACGCAGTATTTT | CASKLHRVASTDTQYF
once | TRBJ2-1 | TRBD2 | TRBV29-1 | TGCAGCGCAAGGACTAGCGGGAGGGCCGACAATGAGCAGTTCTTC | CSARTSGRADNEQFF
- | TRBJ2-5 | TRBD2 | TRBV6-5 | TGTGCCAGCCAACATACTAGCGGGAGATCAAAGACCCAGTACTTC | CASQHTSGRSKTQYF
few | TRBJ1-3 | - | TRBV9 | TGTGCCAGCAGCGTAGAAACAGCCCTCTCTGGAAACACCATATATTTT | CASSVETALSGNTIYF
- | TRBJ1-1 | TRBD1 | TRBV9 | TGTGCCAGCAGCCCCTACGGACAGGGAGCTGAAGCTTTCTTT | CASSPYGQGAEAFF
once | TRBJ2-1 | TRBD2 | TRBV20-1 | TGCAGTGCTAGATTGGCGGGAGATATCTTC | CSARLAGDIF
- | TRBJ2-1 | - | TRBV12-1 | TGTGCCAGCAGCCAAAATGCGGGACTAGCGGGCAATGAGCAGTTCTTC | CASSQNAGLAGNEQFF
- | TRBJ1-4 | TRBD1 | TRBV18 | TGTGCCAGCTCGCCCGGGACAGGGGACGAAAAACTGTTTTTT | CASSPGTGDEKLFF
- | TRBJ2-1 | - | TRBV7-6 | TGTGCCAGCAGCTTAGCTCGCAATGAGCAGTTCTTC | CASSLARNEQFF
- | TRBJ1-2 | TRBD1 | TRBV2 | TGTGCCAGCAGTGAGGGGACAGGGGGCTTCTATGGCTACACCTTC | CASSEGTGGFYGYTF
- | TRBJ2-7 | - | TRBV5-5 | TGTGCCAGCAGCCTCGGGGACTTCTACGAGCAGTACTTC | CASSLGDFYEQYF
few | TRBJ2-1 | TRBD2 | TRBV15 | TGTGCCACCAGCTCCCGATGGACTAGCGGGAGCACCTACAATGAGCAGTTCTTC | CATSSRWTSGSTYNEQFF